A single sample gave rise to the 6 T cell receptor beta chains below, sequenced in a study of blood T cell repertoires in COVID-19. TCRdb's table, derived via immunoSEQ multiplex PCR, lists solely in-frame clones and lacks some. The sample shows 250,000 to 400,000 clones, more than 70% of them seen only once. The sample consisted of peripheral blood. Source of these receptors: a woman in her twenties or thirties with COVID-19, enrolled during active disease.

The chain recombines TRBV7-9 with TRBJ1-1; D gene ambiguous. This CDR3 contains 14 residues. CDR1 and CDR2 from the germline V gene are SEHNR and FQNEAQ (reference sequence). The ends were cut back, 2 bases at V and 4 bases at J, with 11 bases in the middle. In DNA, the CDR3 is TGTGCCAGCAGCTTAAGTACGGGGTCCACTGAAGCTTTCTTT. As protein: CASSLSTGSTEAFF. Combining the CDR3 with reference TRBV7-9 and TRBJ1-1 gives the whole variable domain DTGVSQNPRHKITKRGQNVTFRCDPISEHNRLYWYRQTLGQGPEFLTYFQNEAQLEKSRLLSDRFSAERPKGSFSTLEIQRTEQGDSAMYLCASSLSTGSTEAFFGQGTRLTVV.

The chain recombines TRBV6-1 with TRBJ1-5, with D perhaps matching TRBD1 (6 bases). The CDR3 extends over 13 amino acids. Germline values: CDR1 MNHNS, CDR2 SASEGT. The germline V and J ends were trimmed by 2 bases and 9 bases, with 11 bases remaining between them. This CDR3 reads CASSEWQQGPQHF. CDR3 DNA: TGTGCCAGCAGTGAATGGCAACAGGGGCCCCAGCATTTT.

The V call is TRBV25-1, the J call TRBJ1-5, with TRBD1 matching 8 bases. Germline-derived CDR1 and CDR2 are MGHDK and SYGVNS. V shed 6 bases and J 5 bases; nucleotides not matched to a gene: 9. CDR3 length equals 15 residues. The CDR3 bases are TGTGCCAGCAGGCCTTCAGGGGGCGCGTATCAGCCCCAGCATTTT. It specifies CASRPSGGAYQPQHF.

The V gene is TRBV5-1, the J gene TRBJ1-1, with 9 bases identical to TRBD1. V shed 4 bases, J shed 2 bases, and the junction held 0 bases outside the gene matches. Germline assignment: CDR1 SGHRS and CDR2 YFSETQ. The CDR3 length is 13 residues. The CDR3 sequence is CASSTGGNTEAFF. CDR3 coding DNA: TGCGCCAGCAGCACAGGGGGCAACACTGAAGCTTTCTTT. The full variable domain, completed using reference TRBV5-1 and TRBJ1-1, is KAGVTQTPRYLIKTRGQQVTLSCSPISGHRSVSWYQQTPGQGLQFLFEYFSETQRNKGNFPGRFSGRQFSNSRSEMNVSTLELGDSALYLCASSTGGNTEAFFGQGTRLTVV.

On this clone: The sample contains more than one DNA sequence encoding this CDR3. The chain is built from TRBV7-9 and TRBJ1-1; D ambiguous. The V end lost 2 bases, the J end lost 4 bases, and 5 bases lay between the germline ends. The CDR3 spans 12 residues. Germline CDR1 is SEHNR and CDR2 is FQNEAQ (reference sequence). This chain's CDR3 is CASSLSVTEAFF. CDR3 in DNA: TGTGCCAGCAGCTTATCGGTCACTGAAGCTTTCTTT.

The V call is TRBV5-8, the J call TRBJ1-4; D remains ambiguous. CDR1 is SGHTS, CDR2 YDEGEE, per germline. This CDR3 comprises 15 residues. Trimming took off 2 bases at V and 10 bases at J, with 18 bases between the two ends. This CDR3 reads CASSLTGRLVGKLFF. The DNA of the CDR3 is TGTGCCAGCAGCTTAACCGGGAGACTAGTTGGAAAACTGTTTTTT.